This note documents a single TCR beta chain sequence. The antigen this receptor binds is unknown. Base quality data are lacking; no much larger clone is found one base away. The data were taken from a study of CD8+CD57+ T cells in acquired aplastic anemia (dated 2018 in TCRdb). About the study as a whole: Extracted DNA from sorted CD4+ and CD8+ cells averaged 3.2 ug, ranging from about 0.18 to 27.4 ug. CD8+CD57+ expansion was defined as frequency above the mean frequency observed in healthy subjects. Results and caveats for the whole study, not just this receptor: No significant difference in CD8+ Simpson's diversity was found between patients and healthy controls (P=0.060). Around 27 CD8+ CDR3 sequences were found in both patients and controls but appeared to be highly expressed in patients and within the immunodominant clones of the patients.

Flow cytometry had shown CD8+CD57+ cell expansion in the patients selected for sequencing. All patients had severe acquired aplastic anemia diagnosed by International Study of Aplastic Anemia and Agranulocytosis and Camitta criteria. Patients had received no therapy at the time of blood sampling. The study deep-sequenced TCR repertoires of sorted CD4+ and CD8+ blood T cells from severe aplastic anemia patients and healthy subjects. In the USA, patient enrollment took place under clinicaltrials.gov protocols 00001620, 01623167, 00001397, 00071045, 00081523 and 00961064. Ficoll-Paque density gradient centrifugation was used to isolate peripheral blood mononuclear cells. Before DNA was extracted, CD4+ and CD8+ T cells were sorted using either FACS or magnetic beads. CDR3 length: 12 amino acids, cysteine to phenylalanine. Only the CDR3 portion is preserved as DNA: 36 bases, with reading frame beginning at the first base. As encoded in the germline V gene (reference sequence), CDR1 is DFQATT while CDR2 is SNEGSKA. Clipping removes 1 base from V and 6 bases from J, with 3 as the unmatched junction base count.

Genomic DNA was used as template for profiling of TCR beta VDJ combinations and CDR3 sequences. TCR repertoire sequencing was run on an Illumina HiSeq 2000. On the authors' methods: Repertoire assessment relied on Simpson's diversity index, CDR3 size and DJ length profiles, and TRBV/TRBJ rearrangement plots. The most abundant DNA sequence in the deep sequencing data was taken as the immunodominant clone. CDR3 amino acid sequences were screened for sharing across subjects and were compared with published repertoires and the VDJdb database. The public reads were reanalyzed by TCRdb: fastp trimming at Q25, MiXCR alignment, in-frame beta chains only. Identical CDR3 protein sequences are pooled into one entry, listed with their most common genes and DNA. For this entry, the V and J calls and clone size follow TCRdb and not the study's own pipeline. For this sample there are 200,000 or so distinct CDR3 sequences; over 40% appear just once. About 20% of the sample comes from the top ten.

Sequenced material: sorted CD4+, CD8+, or CD8+CD57+ T cells (not recorded which) from PBMCs. The V and J genes are TRBV20-1 and TRBJ2-7, with 7 junctional bases fitting TRBD1. The receptor was derived from a human donor with aplastic anemia. The CDR3 amino acid sequence is: CSARGQGVEQYF. In nucleotide form, the sequence is TGCAGTGCTAGAGGACAGGGCGTCGAGCAGTACTTC.